The sequence of this TCR beta chain was determined in a study of T cell changes during pregnancy in multiple sclerosis. CDR1 and CDR2 (germline): MRHNA, SNTAGT. The CDR3 is 12 residues long. Trimming removed 5 bases from V and 5 bases from J, with 7 bases in between. This table comes from immunoSEQ multiplex PCR, and its TCRdb copy is limited to in-frame clones, with some not included. The sample shows around 100,000 clones, roughly nine tenths of them seen only once. This sequence joins TRBV6-4 and TRBJ2-1, with a weak D call TRBD1 (5 bases). The TCR sequence derives from a female donor with multiple sclerosis, enrolled in a pregnancy study. This specimen was peripheral blood, taken after pregnancy. CDR3 DNA sequence: TGTGCCAGCAGTCCAGGGAACAATGAGCAGTTCTTC. It encodes CASSPGNNEQFF.